The 28 T cell receptor beta chains listed next were all sequenced from one sample in a study of shared clonotypes between healthy human individuals. The table came from immunoSEQ multiplex PCR; TCRdb's copy has only in-frame clones and leaves some out. Of around 2.1 million clones listed, more than 90% are singletons. Sequenced: naive CD4+ T cells sorted from blood. As for subset: CD45RA+ positively selected. The receptors stem from a man aged 18 to 35 in good health.

The chain is built from TRBV5-1 and TRBJ1-1; 9 positions match TRBD1. The junction had 10 bases not matched to a gene; V was cut back by 0 bases and J by 1 base. The length of the CDR3 is 18 residues. Germline V gene sequence: CDR1 SGHRS, CDR2 YFSETQ. CDR3 nucleotide sequence: TGCGCCAGCAGCTTGGGGCGCACAGGGGGCGCGGGGAACACTGAAGCTTTCTTT. Translating it yields CASSLGRTGGAGNTEAFF.

Only a few counts were recorded for this clone. The CDR3 DNA is TGCGCCAGCAGCTCCGGGGGGTCAGGCTATGGCTACACCTTC. It codes for CASSSGGSGYGYTF. The J gene is TRBJ1-2, the V gene TRBV5-1, with TRBD1 as a possible D gene (5 bases). The CDR3 consists of 14 residues. Germline V gene sequence: CDR1 SGHRS, CDR2 YFSETQ. Trimming removed 3 bases at V and 4 bases at J, with 13 bases between.

The rearrangement joins TRBV5-1 to TRBJ2-5; possibly TRBD1 for D (6 bases). The CDR3 covers 16 residues. V lost 3 bases to trimming and J lost 4 bases, with 19 bases between them. Per germline, CDR1 SGHRS and CDR2 YFSETQ. The chain's CDR3 is CASSYGNTGSGETQYF. CDR3 coding DNA: TGCGCCAGCAGCTACGGGAACACAGGGTCAGGAGAGACCCAGTACTTC.

J is TRBJ1-6 and V is TRBV30; 7 bases are shared with TRBD1. There are 14 residues in the CDR3. CDR1 is GTSNPN and CDR2 is SVGIG in the germline V gene (reference sequence). V shed 4 bases and J 9 bases; nucleotides not matched to a gene: 9. In DNA form, the CDR3 reads TGTGCCTGGATGCTAAACAACAGGGGTTCACCCCTCCACTTT. Protein product: CAWMLNNRGSPLHF.

CDR3 protein: CASSPETDRGIAEAFF. CDR3 in DNA: TGTGCCAGCAGCCCGGAAACGGACAGGGGGATCGCTGAAGCTTTCTTT. The V gene is TRBV7-9, the J gene TRBJ1-1; 10 bases match TRBD1. The CDR3 sequence is 16 residues long. The V gene's germline CDR1 is SEHNR and CDR2 FQNEAQ (reference sequence). The junction had 12 bases not matched to a gene; V was cut back by 5 bases and J by 6 bases.

This clone was counted between two and nine times. This sequence joins TRBV25-1 and TRBJ2-7; perhaps TRBD1 as D (6 bases). The CDR3 covers 12 residues. The germline V gene encodes CDR1 MGHDK and CDR2 SYGVNS. The germline V and J ends were trimmed by 7 bases and 3 bases, with 10 bases remaining between them. CDR3 protein: CASMQGFYEQYF. The DNA of the CDR3 is TGTGCCAGCATGCAGGGGTTCTACGAGCAGTACTTC.

Turning to this clone: Other DNA sequences in this sample translate to the same CDR3. CDR3 in DNA: TGTGCCAGTAGTATCGCGGGGTATAGCAATCAGCCCCAGCATTTT. Its translation: CASSIAGYSNQPQHF. The V call is TRBV19, the J call TRBJ1-5; no clear D gene. CDR1 is LNHDA, CDR2 SQIVND, per germline (reference sequence). The CDR3 is 15 residues long. Trimming took 3 bases from V and 0 from J, leaving 9 bases between them.

On this clone itself: The sample has other DNA sequences that encode this CDR3 too. The chain recombines TRBV18 with TRBJ1-2, with D possibly being TRBD1 (6 bases). The length of the CDR3 is 13 residues. Trimming removed 3 bases at V and 4 bases at J, with 9 bases between. Germline lookup yields CDR1 KGHSH and CDR2 LQKENI. The CDR3 nucleotides are TGTGCCAGCTCACCTTCGGACAGCTATGGCTACACCTTC. It translates to CASSPSDSYGYTF.

The chain couples TRBV11-2 to TRBJ2-5, with D possibly TRBD2 on 5 matching bases. The CDR3 has 13 residues. Germline-derived CDR1 and CDR2 are SGHAT and FQNNGV. Between the trimmed V and J ends, which lost 5 bases and 1 base, there was a span of 8 bases. The CDR3 loop is CASSADSQETQYF. As DNA, the CDR3 is TGTGCCAGCAGCGCGGACTCCCAAGAGACCCAGTACTTC.

This clone was seen just once. The chain has TRBV4-1 and TRBJ2-5; D call uncertain. The ends were cut back, 2 bases at V and 4 bases at J, with 8 bases in the middle. This CDR3 contains 13 residues. Germline V gene sequence: CDR1 MGHRA, CDR2 YSYEKL. CDR3 protein: CASSQLLLETQYF. As DNA, the CDR3 is TGCGCCAGCAGCCAACTTCTATTAGAGACCCAGTACTTC.

The DNA for the CDR3 is TGTGCCAGCAGTCCGGTGGGGCTAGCTAATGAAAAACTGTTTTTT. Translation gives CASSPVGLANEKLFF. This chain uses TRBV28 with TRBJ1-4; D possibly corresponds to TRBD1 (5 bases). With 5 bases removed from V and 3 bases from J, the gap between germline ends came to 13 bases. This CDR3 has 15 amino acids. Germline CDR1 and CDR2: MDHEN and SYDVKM.

The chain couples TRBV27 to TRBJ1-5; D gene uncertain. The CDR3 runs 13 residues. Germline values: CDR1 MNHEY, CDR2 SMNVEV (reference sequence). Trimming removed 3 bases at V and 5 bases at J, with 8 bases between. Here the CDR3 DNA reads TGTGCCAGCAGTTTTCGGGAGGATCAGCCCCAGCATTTT. Protein: CASSFREDQPQHF.

This chain links TRBV5-1 with TRBJ2-5; D may be TRBD2 (7 bases). The CDR3 loop spans 16 amino acids. V shed 3 bases and J shed 2 bases, with 17 bases lying between them. Germline V CDR1 and CDR2: SGHRS, YFSETQ. CDR3 in DNA: TGCGCCAGCAGCTCCGGGGGGCGGCTATTACAAGAGACCCAGTACTTC. As protein: CASSSGGRLLQETQYF.

V and J are TRBV7-2 and TRBJ2-2; the match to TRBD1 covers 9 bases. CDR1 is SGHTA and CDR2 is FQGNSA in the germline V gene. The CDR3 spans 15 residues. Trimming at V came to 7 bases and at J to 8 bases, leaving 11 bases not matched to a gene. The CDR3 protein is CASTSWTGVTGELFF. The DNA for the CDR3 is TGTGCCAGCACCTCATGGACAGGGGTGACGGGGGAGCTGTTTTTT.

About this clone itself: The same CDR3 also results from other DNA sequences found in this sample. The chain uses TRBV11-2 and TRBJ1-3; a weak D match, TRBD1 (5 bases). V dropped 2 bases and J dropped 4 bases, with 6 bases sitting between them. Per the germline V gene, CDR1 is SGHAT and CDR2 is FQNNGV. The CDR3 is 13 amino acids. The CDR3 region has the DNA TGTGCCAGCAGCTTACCAGGGGGAAACACCATATATTTT. Encoded protein: CASSLPGGNTIYF.

V gene TRBV10-3 combines with J gene TRBJ2-1; D gene ambiguous. V gave up 6 bases and J gave up 2 bases, with 8 bases separating them. This CDR3 contains 13 residues. CDR1 and CDR2 from the germline V gene are ENHRY and SYGVKD. The CDR3 DNA reads as TGTGCCATCAGCGGTGGAACCTACAATGAGCAGTTCTTC. The encoded protein is CAISGGTYNEQFF.

The chain has TRBV13 and TRBJ1-1, with D unresolved. V dropped 5 bases and J dropped 1 base, with 11 bases sitting between them. The CDR3 is made up of 14 amino acids. Per germline, CDR1 PRHDT and CDR2 FYEKMQ (reference sequence). Here the CDR3 reads CASSRRAGNTEAFF. The CDR3, as DNA: TGTGCCAGCAGCAGGCGAGCGGGGAACACTGAAGCTTTCTTT.

This rearrangement joins TRBV4-1 to TRBJ1-5; TRBD1 agrees at 8 bases. The CDR3 covers 18 residues. Per germline, CDR1 MGHRA and CDR2 YSYEKL. J gave up 2 bases and V 1 base, and 10 bases lay outside the gene matches. The CDR3 DNA reads TGCGCCAGCAGCCAAGGTCTCAGGGGGCAATGGGGCAATCAGCCCCAGCATTTT. Translation: CASSQGLRGQWGNQPQHF.

V is TRBV6-1 and J is TRBJ2-7; 7 bases map to TRBD2. The CDR3 loop spans 13 amino acids. Germline trimming cut 2 bases from V and 3 bases from J; bases unmatched to any gene: 1. Germline values: CDR1 MNHNS, CDR2 SASEGT. Written as DNA, the CDR3 is TGTGCCAGCAGTGAACCGGGAGGCTACGAGCAGTACTTC. It codes for CASSEPGGYEQYF.

The chain employs TRBV6-1 and TRBJ2-7, with 7 bases matching TRBD1. Germline CDR1 and CDR2: MNHNS and SASEGT. The CDR3 is made up of 13 amino acids. The ends lost 7 bases at V and 5 bases at J; junction bases unmatched: 8. CDR3: CASTGTVKDEQYF. DNA for the CDR3: TGTGCCAGCACCGGGACAGTAAAAGACGAGCAGTACTTC.

This chain links TRBV4-1 with TRBJ1-1, with D unclear. The V gene's germline CDR1 is MGHRA and CDR2 YSYEKL. The length of the CDR3 is 15 residues. The germline V and J ends were trimmed by 1 base and 2 bases, with 11 bases remaining between them. The CDR3 coding sequence is TGCGCCAGCAGCCAAGTATATACGCCCAACACTGAAGCTTTCTTT. It encodes CASSQVYTPNTEAFF.

This clone has just one count. This chain joins TRBV6-5 and TRBJ1-1; D is undetermined. CDR3 length: 15 amino acids. V lost 3 bases and J 5 bases, leaving 16 bases between the germline ends. Looked up from germline, CDR1 is MNHEY and CDR2 is SVGAGI. In DNA form, the CDR3 reads TGTGCCAGCAGTTATTCGGGCATTCCCAAGACTGAAGCTTTCTTT. It yields the protein CASSYSGIPKTEAFF.

The chain recombines TRBV7-9 with TRBJ2-7, with 7 bases lining up with TRBD1. The CDR3 is made up of 15 amino acids. Trimming at V came to 2 bases and at J to 2 bases, leaving 6 bases not matched to a gene. Germline V CDR1 and CDR2: SEHNR, FQNEAQ (reference sequence). The chain's CDR3 is CASSLSDRVTYEQYF. The CDR3 region has the DNA TGTGCCAGCAGCTTAAGTGACAGGGTAACCTACGAGCAGTACTTC.

This rearrangement joins TRBV7-2 to TRBJ1-1; D possibly corresponds to TRBD1 (5 bases). Trimming removed 5 bases at V and 5 bases at J, with 18 bases between. Germline CDR1 reads SGHTA; CDR2 reads FQGNSA. The CDR3 runs 15 residues. The CDR3 nucleotides are TGTGCCAGCAGCCTGCCAGGGATCCTGGGGACTGAAGCTTTCTTT. This codes for CASSLPGILGTEAFF.

The chain combines TRBV6-5 with TRBJ2-3; D is possibly TRBD2 (6 bases). The CDR3 loop spans 16 amino acids. CDR1 is MNHEY and CDR2 is SVGAGI in the germline V gene. The V end lost 0 bases, the J end lost 1 base, and 11 bases lay between the germline ends. CDR3 protein: CASSYSGGVGTDTQYF. The CDR3, as DNA: TGTGCCAGCAGTTACTCCGGGGGTGTCGGCACAGATACGCAGTATTTT.

This clone was observed once. The chain links TRBV6-5 to TRBJ2-7; the match to TRBD1 covers 7 bases. This CDR3 has 15 residues. Germline trimming cut 2 bases from V and 2 bases from J; bases unmatched to any gene: 6. Germline CDR1 MNHEY, CDR2 SVGAGI. CDR3 region: CASSYRTGGTYEQYF. The CDR3 DNA follows: TGTGCCAGCAGTTACCGGACAGGTGGGACCTACGAGCAGTACTTC.

This rearrangement joins TRBV28 to TRBJ1-6; D possibly corresponds to TRBD1 (5 bases). Germline V lookup: CDR1 MDHEN, CDR2 SYDVKM. The CDR3 sequence is 17 residues long. The ends were cut back, 5 bases at V and 13 bases at J, with 27 bases in the middle. As DNA, the CDR3 is TGTGCCAGCAGTGACCCCCAGGGTCTGGGTGATTTGGGTCCCCTCCACTTT. This gives the protein CASSDPQGLGDLGPLHF.

The V and J genes are TRBV10-3 and TRBJ2-1, with 12 bases aligning to TRBD2. V was pared by 3 bases and J by 6 bases, with 3 bases of the junction left unmatched. The germline CDR1 and CDR2 sequences are ENHRY and SYGVKD. The length of the CDR3 is 15 residues. The CDR3 loop reads CAISDLAGGVNEQFF. The CDR3 DNA is TGTGCCATCAGTGACCTAGCGGGAGGGGTCAATGAGCAGTTCTTC.